These T cell receptor beta chains were read from a single sample in a study of T-cell memory formation after mild COVID-19. TCRdb ran MiXCR on the 5' RACE reads and lists one entry per CDR3 protein. The data hold hundreds of thousands of distinct CDR3 sequences, with over 20% observed a single time. The sample taken for sequencing was PBMCs or a T cell subset sorted from them (not recorded which). These TCRs come from an adult woman who had mild COVID-19 (a few samples of this study predate the infection). Cell type and time point are not known. The CDR3 runs from the conserved cysteine through the conserved F or W. The D gene is left open where the match is weak. Clone size is not always given. Where it is, it says once, few, many or a class for expanded clones.

j_call cdr3_length clone_size d_call v_call cdr3_nt cdr3_aa
TRBJ1-1 15 . TRBD1 TRBV27 TGTGCCAGCAGACGATCCAGGGGGTCTGGAACTGAAGCTTTCTTT CASRRSRGSGTEAFF
TRBJ1-5 18 . TRBD1 TRBV6-6 TGTGCCAGCAGGGATGACAGGGGGTTTTTTTTTAGCAATCAGCCCCAGCATTTT CASRDDRGFFFSNQPQHF
TRBJ2-7 14 few . TRBV5-5 TGTGCCAGCAGCTTACCGACAGGTGGCTACGAGCAGTACTTC CASSLPTGGYEQYF
TRBJ2-6 15 . . TRBV7-9 TGTGCCGTCGAGGGTGCCAGCTCTGGGGCCAACGTCCTGACTTTC CAVEGASSGANVLTF
TRBJ2-7 14 . TRBD2 TRBV2 TGTGCCAGCAGTCCCCTAGCGGGGGACGGCGAGCAGTACTTC CASSPLAGDGEQYF
TRBJ1-2 16 few TRBD1 TRBV9 TGTGCCAGCAGCGTAAACCCCGCGGACAGGGGGTATGGCTACACCTTC CASSVNPADRGYGYTF
TRBJ2-7 16 . . TRBV11-3 TGTGCCAGCAGCTTGGGTCGGCAGTCATCCTTCTACGAGCAGTACTTC CASSLGRQSSFYEQYF
TRBJ1-1 14 . . TRBV11-2 TGTGCCAGCAGCTACCGACGGATGAACACTGAAGCTTTCTTT CASSYRRMNTEAFF
TRBJ2-5 14 . . TRBV4-2 TGTGCCAGCAGCCCTCGTGTGATCCAAGAGACCCAGTACTTC CASSPRVIQETQYF
TRBJ1-5 17 . TRBD1 TRBV12-5 TGTGCTAGTGGACCCGGGACAGGGGGCTGGGGCAATCAGCCCCAGCATTTT CASGPGTGGWGNQPQHF
TRBJ2-7 14 few TRBD2 TRBV12-3/TRBV12-4 TGTGCCAGCAGACCCCCTAGCGGGCTCTACGAGCAGTACTTC CASRPPSGLYEQYF
TRBJ2-1 16 . . TRBV24-1 TGTGCCACCAGTGATTTGCGGACGCGTGGGCCCAATGAGCAGTTCTTC CATSDLRTRGPNEQFF
TRBJ1-5 17 . . TRBV9 TGTGCCAGCAGCCCGAGTGGTGGGTGGGGCGGCAATCAGCCCCAGCATTTT CASSPSGGWGGNQPQHF
TRBJ2-7 14 once . TRBV12-3/TRBV12-4 TGTGCCAGCAGCCTACAAGGGCTAACCTACGAGCAGTACTTC CASSLQGLTYEQYF
TRBJ1-1 11 . . TRBV29-1 TGCAGCGTTGAAATTGGTGGTGAAGCTTTCTTT CSVEIGGEAFF
TRBJ2-3 13 few . TRBV7-8 TGTGCCAGCAGCTTCCTTAGAACAGATACGCAGTATTTT CASSFLRTDTQYF
TRBJ2-3 14 few . TRBV24-1 TGTGCCACCTCCGGAGGACCCTTCACAGATACGCAGTATTTT CATSGGPFTDTQYF
TRBJ2-1 16 few TRBD1 TRBV5-1 TGCGCCAGCAACCCCTTTCCGGGACAGAATTACAATGAGCAGTTCTTC CASNPFPGQNYNEQFF
TRBJ1-2 12 few . TRBV5-4 TGTGCCAGCAGCCCCGAAAAAGTGGGCTACACCTTC CASSPEKVGYTF
TRBJ2-2 15 few . TRBV24-1 TGTGCCACCAGTGACCCGTCAGGGAACACCGGGGAGCTGTTTTTT CATSDPSGNTGELFF
TRBJ2-7 13 . . TRBV20-1 TGCAGTGCTCCTAGGTCGCAGGGGAACGAGCAGTACTTC CSAPRSQGNEQYF
TRBJ1-1 13 . . TRBV7-9 TGTGCCAGCAGCTTAGGGCCAGGGTCTGAAGCTTTCTTT CASSLGPGSEAFF
TRBJ2-1 17 few TRBD2 TRBV7-9 TGTGCCAGCAGCTTAAGAGACGGACTAGCGGTCTACAATGAGCAGTTCTTC CASSLRDGLAVYNEQFF
TRBJ1-3 22 few TRBD1 TRBV9 TGTGCCAGCAGCTCAAAGCTGGGGATAAACCGGGACAGCGTATTCTCTGGAAACACCATATATTTT CASSSKLGINRDSVFSGNTIYF
TRBJ2-4 19 . TRBD2 TRBV9 TGTGCCAGCAGCGTAGACGGACTAGCGGGCCCTGGAGCCAAAAACATTCAGTACTTC CASSVDGLAGPGAKNIQYF
TRBJ2-3 13 . . TRBV6-4 TGTGCCAGCTCTGCGGGTTTGCCAGATACGCAGTATTTT CASSAGLPDTQYF
TRBJ1-1 16 . TRBD1 TRBV6-6 TGTGCCAGCAGGGAACCGGGCAGGGGGCGAGTAACTGAAGCTTTCTTT CASREPGRGRVTEAFF
TRBJ2-3 13 few . TRBV5-1 TGCGCCAGCAGCCCCGACGGACCGAATACGCAGTATTTT CASSPDGPNTQYF
TRBJ2-1 16 . TRBD2 TRBV30 TGTGCCTGGACGCCCCTAAGCGGGGGGCCCGTTAATGAGCAGTTCTTC CAWTPLSGGPVNEQFF
TRBJ2-7 13 few TRBD2 TRBV30 TGTGCCTGTTTAGCGGGGGGACGTTACGAGCAGTACTTC CACLAGGRYEQYF
TRBJ2-7 13 . . TRBV20-1 TGCAGTGCTATTCGGGGAGATAGGAGAGAGCAGTACTTC CSAIRGDRREQYF
TRBJ2-2 15 . TRBD1 TRBV7-8 TGTGCCAGCGGCTCGAAAGACAGGGCGGCCGGGGAGCTGTTTTTT CASGSKDRAAGELFF
TRBJ2-1 13 many TRBD2 TRBV29-1 TGCAGCGTTCGACTAGCGGGGTACAATGAGCAGTTCTTC CSVRLAGYNEQFF
TRBJ2-3 13 . TRBD1 TRBV5-5 TGTGCCAAATGGACAGGGATCACAGATACGCAGTATTTT CAKWTGITDTQYF
TRBJ2-7 11 . . TRBV6-6 TGTGCCAGAAGGGCCACCTACGAGCAGTACTTC CARRATYEQYF
TRBJ2-1 15 . TRBD2 TRBV12-3/TRBV12-4 TGTGCCAGCAGTTCTAGCGGGGAGTCCTACAATGAGCAGTTCTTC CASSSSGESYNEQFF
TRBJ1-5 15 . . TRBV20-1 TGCAGTGCTAGGGAAGACACGAGATTTCATCAGCCCCAGCATTTT CSAREDTRFHQPQHF
TRBJ1-5 15 . . TRBV20-1 TGCAGTGCTAGAATAAGGAGGGGGATGGGTCAGCCCCAGCATTTT CSARIRRGMGQPQHF
TRBJ1-2 14 few TRBD1 TRBV20-1 TGCAGTGCTCGACTGATGGACAGGGACTATGGCTACACCTTC CSARLMDRDYGYTF
TRBJ1-2 13 . . TRBV29-1 TGCAGCGCACAGCAAGCCGGGGACTATGGCTACACCTTC CSAQQAGDYGYTF
TRBJ2-7 15 few TRBD2 TRBV7-8 TGTGCCAGCAGTTCGAGCAGACTAGCGACTTACGAGCAGTACTTC CASSSSRLATYEQYF
TRBJ1-2 12 . . TRBV20-1 TGCAGTGCTAGAGAGTGGGGACATGGCTACACCTTC CSAREWGHGYTF
TRBJ2-2 19 . TRBD2 TRBV3-1 TGTGCCAGCAGCCAAGATTTGGTAGCGGGAGGGCCCCACACCGGGGAGCTGTTTTTT CASSQDLVAGGPHTGELFF
TRBJ1-5 15 . TRBD1 TRBV20-1 TGCAGTGCTAGAGATACGGGACAGAGCAATCAGCCCCAGCATTTT CSARDTGQSNQPQHF
TRBJ2-7 17 . . TRBV28 TGTGCCAGCAGTCCGCGTGCTGGATGGATAACGAACTACGAGCAGTACTTC CASSPRAGWITNYEQYF